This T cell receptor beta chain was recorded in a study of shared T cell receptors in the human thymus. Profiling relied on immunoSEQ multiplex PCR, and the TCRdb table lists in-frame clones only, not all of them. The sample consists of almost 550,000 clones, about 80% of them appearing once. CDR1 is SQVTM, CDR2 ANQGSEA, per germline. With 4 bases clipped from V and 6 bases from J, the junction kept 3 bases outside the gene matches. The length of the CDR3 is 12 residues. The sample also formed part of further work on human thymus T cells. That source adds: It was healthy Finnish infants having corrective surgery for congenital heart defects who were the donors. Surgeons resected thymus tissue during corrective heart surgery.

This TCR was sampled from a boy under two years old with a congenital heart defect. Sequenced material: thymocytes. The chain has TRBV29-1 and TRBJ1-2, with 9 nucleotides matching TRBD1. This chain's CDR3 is CSVGTGVDGYTF. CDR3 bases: TGCAGCGTTGGGACAGGGGTCGATGGCTACACCTTC. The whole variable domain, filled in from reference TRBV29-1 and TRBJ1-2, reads SAVISQKPSRDICQRGTSLTIQCQVDSQVTMMFWYRQQPGQSLTLIATANQGSEATYESGFVIDKFPISRPNLTFSTLTVSNMSPEDSSIYLCSVGTGVDGYTFGSGTRLTVV.